This T cell receptor (beta chain) emerged from a study of T cell repertoires in cytomegalovirus infection. Study-wide context: CMV epitopes in the study were HLA-C-restricted (recently identified) and HLA-B-restricted (well studied). Public TCR beta signatures indicated both CMV infection and matching HLA type.

TCRdb analysed the reads with MiXCR anew, one entry per CDR3 protein. The profile shows around 750,000 distinct CDR3 sequences, about 30% of them singletons. A remark on this clonotype: Its target is unknown.

The CDR3 is 16 residues long. From germline, CDR1 is LGHDT and CDR2 YNNKEL (reference sequence). The ends lost 4 bases at V and 4 bases at J; junction bases unmatched: 11. This chain joins TRBV3-1 and TRBJ1-1, with 8 bases identical to TRBD1. This clonotype was obtained from a human donor in good health (CMV status not recorded). Some clones in this sample may be carry-over from other donors' samples. Sequenced material: cultured CD8+ T cells from PBMCs, taken from culture after CMV antigen stimulation. For the CDR3, the DNA is TGTGCCAGCAGCCCTTTTCCCGGGACAGGACGCACTGAAGCTTTCTTT. This sequence encodes CASSPFPGTGRTEAFF.